These 32 T cell receptor beta chains were sequenced from one sample in a study of cytomegalovirus exposure and HLA in healthy donors. With 60 Vbeta and 13 Jbeta primers, the PCR was carried out. The table came from immunoSEQ multiplex PCR; TCRdb's copy has only in-frame clones and leaves some out. The table shows about 130,000 clones, with 77% occurring only once. Sequenced: PBMCs. These receptors were collected from a woman in her thirties or forties in good health and CMV-seropositive.

The rearrangement links TRBV6-6 to TRBJ2-7; the match to TRBD1 covers 10 bases. The CDR3 has 14 residues. CDR1 and CDR2 from the germline V gene are MNHNY and SVGAGI (reference sequence). Unmatched junction bases numbered 4, after V lost 6 bases and J lost 2 bases. CDR3 DNA sequence: TGTGCCAGCAGACAAGGACAGGGGGCCTACGAGCAGTACTTC. It yields the protein CASRQGQGAYEQYF.

V and J are TRBV10-3 and TRBJ2-1; TRBD2 is a possible D gene (8 bases). The germline V gene encodes CDR1 ENHRY and CDR2 SYGVKD. The CDR3 has 12 residues. Trimming took 6 bases from V and 15 from J, leaving 18 bases between them. The CDR3 sequence: CAISDGGDSPFF. CDR3 sequence (DNA): TGTGCCATCAGCGACGGGGGGGACAGCCCGTTCTTC.

This chain uses TRBV7-9 with TRBJ1-1; D unclear. CDR1 and CDR2 from the germline V gene are SEHNR and FQNEAQ (reference sequence). CDR3 size: 13 residues. V was cut by 1 base and J by 1 base, with 4 bases left in between. The CDR3 sequence is CASSLVGNTEAFF. CDR3 nucleotide sequence: TGTGCCAGCAGCTTAGTCGGGAACACTGAAGCTTTCTTT.

V gene TRBV10-3 combines with J gene TRBJ2-7; 8 nucleotides agree with TRBD2. The CDR3 length is 12 residues. Trimming cost V 2 bases and J 10 bases; bases outside gene matches: 4. Germline values: CDR1 ENHRY, CDR2 SYGVKD. The CDR3 protein is CAISETGLAQYF. CDR3 nucleotide sequence: TGTGCCATCAGTGAGACCGGACTAGCTCAGTACTTC.

The rearrangement uses TRBV7-9 and TRBJ1-4, with no clear D. This CDR3 is built from 16 residues. Trimming pared 5 bases from V and 3 bases from J, leaving 16 bases between. Per germline, CDR1 SEHNR and CDR2 FQNEAQ (reference sequence). The CDR3 reads CASSRWNGKPNEKLFF. Written as DNA, the CDR3 is TGTGCCAGCAGCCGCTGGAACGGGAAGCCTAATGAAAAACTGTTTTTT.

The rearrangement links TRBV5-6 to TRBJ2-1, with 9 bases fitting TRBD1. The germline CDR1 and CDR2 sequences are SGHDT and YYEEEE. Trimming cost V 4 bases and J 8 bases; bases outside gene matches: 4. The CDR3 contains 13 residues. The CDR3: CASSMGQGDEQFF. In DNA, the CDR3 is TGTGCCAGCAGCATGGGACAGGGCGATGAGCAGTTCTTC.

The V call is TRBV2, the J call TRBJ1-1; TRBD1 is a possible D gene (6 bases). The germline V gene encodes CDR1 SNHLY and CDR2 FYNNEI. The CDR3 covers 14 residues. V was pared by 5 bases and J by 8 bases, with 18 bases between. CDR3 residues: CASSYAGGATEAFF. The DNA for the CDR3 is TGTGCCAGCAGTTACGCGGGGGGGGCCACCGAAGCTTTCTTT.

The chain employs TRBV5-5 and TRBJ1-5; the D is unclear. Germline-derived CDR1 and CDR2 are SGHKS and YYEKEE (reference sequence). The ends were cut back, 0 bases at V and 4 bases at J, with 8 bases in the middle. The CDR3 sequence is 14 residues long. The CDR3 DNA is TGTGCCAGCAGCTTGGGGGGAGGAAATCAGCCCCAGCATTTT. Amino acid sequence: CASSLGGGNQPQHF.

The chain couples TRBV11-3 to TRBJ2-5, with D perhaps TRBD1 (6 bases). The germline CDR1 and CDR2 sequences are SGHNT and YENEEA. V was clipped by 5 bases and J by 1 base, with 23 bases between them. This CDR3 is built from 18 residues. CDR3 in DNA: TGTGCCAGCAGCCTAGGCCAACAAGGGGGTTTGGCCCAAGAGACCCAGTACTTC. Translation: CASSLGQQGGLAQETQYF.

V usage is TRBV5-4 and J usage is TRBJ1-1, with D possibly TRBD1 on 6 matching bases. The CDR3 covers 15 residues. V lost 5 bases and J lost 4, with 18 bases in between. The germline V gene has CDR1 SGHNT and CDR2 YYREEE (reference sequence). CDR3 bases: TGTGCCAGCAGAGAGAAGGGGGTGGGTTCCACTGAAGCTTTCTTT. As protein: CASREKGVGSTEAFF. The full variable domain, its missing parts supplied by reference TRBV5-4 and TRBJ1-1, is ETGVTQSPTHLIKTRGQQVTLRCSSQSGHNTVSWYQQALGQGPQFIFQYYREEENGRGNFPPRFSGLQFPNYSSELNVNALELDDSALYLCASREKGVGSTEAFFGQGTRLTVV.

This clone was observed once. This chain links TRBV5-1 with TRBJ2-1; maybe TRBD2 (5 bases). This CDR3 spans 17 amino acids. CDR1 is SGHRS, CDR2 YFSETQ, per germline. V was shortened by 3 bases and J by 2 bases, with 18 bases between the two germline ends. Here the CDR3 reads CASSSSTRSRTYNEQFF. CDR3 bases: TGCGCCAGCAGCTCATCTACTAGGAGTAGGACCTACAATGAGCAGTTCTTC.

This sequence joins TRBV7-2 and TRBJ2-1; TRBD1 matches at 8 bases. CDR3 length: 15 residues. Germline assignment: CDR1 SGHTA and CDR2 FQGNSA. V lost 1 base and J lost 2; bases outside the gene matches: 1. The CDR3 bases are TGTGCCAGCAGCTTAGTACAGGGGGCCTACAATGAGCAGTTCTTC. As protein: CASSLVQGAYNEQFF.

The chain carries TRBV19 and TRBJ2-7, with 7 bases identical to TRBD1. The V gene end was trimmed by 4 bases and the J gene end by 2 bases; junction bases not matched to a gene: 2. The germline gives CDR1 LNHDA, CDR2 SQIVND (reference sequence). The CDR3 length is 13 residues. The CDR3 is CASSRTGPYEQYF. CDR3 nucleotides: TGTGCCAGTAGTAGGACAGGACCCTACGAGCAGTACTTC.

The V gene is TRBV10-3, the J gene TRBJ1-2, with 9 bases matching TRBD1. With V trimmed by 2 bases and J by 4 bases, 11 bases remained unmatched. CDR3 size: 17 residues. CDR1 is ENHRY and CDR2 is SYGVKD in the germline V gene. The CDR3 nucleotides read TGTGCCATCAGTGAGACAGGGGGCGCATGGTCAAGCTATGGCTACACCTTC. Translating gives CAISETGGAWSSYGYTF.

This chain joins TRBV6-4 and TRBJ2-1; maybe TRBD1 (5 bases). CDR3 size: 13 residues. Germline V gene data show CDR1 as MRHNA and CDR2 as SNTAGT. V lost 3 bases and J lost 4, with 7 bases in between. CDR3 nucleotides: TGTGCCAGCAGTGAAGGGGTGTACAATGAGCAGTTCTTC. This codes for CASSEGVYNEQFF.

This rearrangement joins TRBV6-5 to TRBJ2-7; weak D call: TRBD1 (5 bases). The CDR3 contains 13 residues. Germline CDR1 and CDR2: MNHEY and SVGAGI. With 0 bases removed from V and 9 bases from J, the gap between germline ends came to 12 bases. This CDR3 reads CASSYSRQGMQYF. Written as DNA, the CDR3 is TGTGCCAGCAGTTACTCGAGGCAGGGAATGCAGTACTTC.

This clone was recorded only once. This chain uses TRBV21-1 with TRBJ1-2; the table names TRBD1, a call not compared with the DNA. TRBV21-1 is a documented pseudogene. The CDR3 is 17 amino acids. The CDR3 nucleotides read TGTGCCAGCAGGGATCCGGGACAGGGGGTTGGGGGCTATGGCTACACCTTC. This translates into CASRDPGQGVGGYGYTF.

The V gene is TRBV6-6, the J gene TRBJ1-1; D is unresolved. The CDR3 sequence is 12 residues long. V lost 5 bases and J 10 bases, leaving 14 bases between the germline ends. Germline values: CDR1 MNHNY, CDR2 SVGAGI (reference sequence). The CDR3 nucleotides are TGTGCCAGCAGTCGACGTTCGGGGAGAGCTTTCTTT. The encoded protein is CASSRRSGRAFF.

This sequence joins TRBV7-9 and TRBJ2-5; D not certain. V was shortened by 1 base and J by 1 base, with 7 bases between the two germline ends. Germline CDR1 reads SEHNR; CDR2 reads FQNEAQ (reference sequence). This CDR3 spans 14 amino acids. This chain's CDR3 is CASSLGAVQETQYF. The CDR3 nucleotides read TGTGCCAGCAGCTTAGGGGCAGTCCAAGAGACCCAGTACTTC.

The rearrangement uses TRBV27 and TRBJ2-7; tentatively, D is TRBD2 (6 bases). The CDR3 contains 16 residues. From germline, CDR1 is MNHEY and CDR2 SMNVEV (reference sequence). V gave up 5 bases and J gave up 6 bases, with 23 bases separating them. CDR3 protein: CASSQRTGSLFAEQYF. DNA of the CDR3: TGTGCCAGCAGTCAGCGGACCGGGAGCTTGTTTGCCGAGCAGTACTTC.

In its sample, this clone was seen once. The chain carries TRBV4-1 and TRBJ1-4, with a possible D match to TRBD1 (6 bases). This CDR3 spans 18 amino acids. V lost 0 bases and J 1 base, leaving 15 bases between the germline ends. The V gene's germline CDR1 is MGHRA and CDR2 YSYEKL. In nucleotides, the CDR3 is TGCGCCAGCAGCCAAGACGAGGGGGGGGCCCGAACTAATGAAAAACTGTTTTTT. This translates into CASSQDEGGARTNEKLFF.

V gene TRBV19 combines with J gene TRBJ1-5; no definite D call. The V end lost 4 bases, the J end lost 1 base, and 11 bases lay between the germline ends. This CDR3 spans 15 amino acids. Germline V gene data show CDR1 as LNHDA and CDR2 as SQIVND (reference sequence). In nucleotides, the CDR3 is TGTGCCAGTAGTACCCCCTTCAGAAGCAATCAGCCCCAGCATTTT. Protein product: CASSTPFRSNQPQHF.

The chain carries TRBV2 and TRBJ2-7, with 11 bases fitting TRBD2. V lost 6 bases to trimming and J lost 1 base; unmatched junction nucleotides: 8. CDR3 size: 16 residues. Germline lookup yields CDR1 SNHLY and CDR2 FYNNEI. CDR3 protein: CASRDSGRAFSYEQYF. CDR3 coding DNA: TGTGCCAGCAGGGATAGCGGGAGGGCTTTTTCCTACGAGCAGTACTTC.

V is TRBV5-1 and J is TRBJ2-1; possibly TRBD2 for D (6 bases). The germline CDR1 and CDR2 sequences are SGHRS and YFSETQ. V was pared by 0 bases and J by 0 bases, with 13 bases between. The CDR3 runs to 17 residues. CDR3 nucleotides: TGCGCCAGCAGCTTGGGTCGTTTCGGGGGCTCCTACAATGAGCAGTTCTTC. Translating gives CASSLGRFGGSYNEQFF.

This sequence joins TRBV5-5 and TRBJ2-2, with TRBD1 matching over 8 bases. There are 15 residues in the CDR3. With 4 bases clipped from V and 6 bases from J, the junction kept 8 bases outside the gene matches. CDR1 and CDR2 (germline): SGHKS, YYEKEE (reference sequence). In nucleotides, the CDR3 is TGTGCCAGCAGCACGGACAGGGATTGGGCCGGGGAGCTGTTTTTT. Its translation is CASSTDRDWAGELFF.

The V and J genes are TRBV28 and TRBJ1-6, with 9 bases aligning to TRBD1. Germline trimming cut 6 bases from V and 7 bases from J; bases unmatched to any gene: 1. In germline, CDR1 is MDHEN, CDR2 SYDVKM. The CDR3 covers 13 residues. DNA of the CDR3: TGTGCCAGCAGGGACAGGGGAAATTCACCCCTCCACTTT. This translates into CASRDRGNSPLHF.

The V gene is TRBV11-2, the J gene TRBJ1-5; D unresolved. The CDR3 length is 14 residues. V shed 5 bases and J shed 0 bases, with 8 bases lying between them. CDR1 and CDR2 from the germline V gene are SGHAT and FQNNGV. CDR3 sequence: CASSLGNSNQPQHF. The CDR3 DNA follows: TGTGCCAGCAGCCTCGGGAATAGCAATCAGCCCCAGCATTTT.

The chain is built from TRBV7-2 and TRBJ2-7; possible D gene TRBD2, 6 bases. The CDR3 extends over 14 amino acids. The germline V gene encodes CDR1 SGHTA and CDR2 FQGNSA. The V end was cut by 7 bases, the J end by 4 bases, with 17 bases between. CDR3 bases: TGTGCCAGCACCCCCGGAGGGCGGACTTACGAGCAGTACTTC. Protein sequence: CASTPGGRTYEQYF.

The chain carries TRBV5-1 and TRBJ2-2; 8 bases are a match to TRBD1. The trim removed 0 bases at V and 5 bases at J, leaving 6 bases unmatched. The CDR3 has 16 amino acids. Germline CDR1 is SGHRS and CDR2 is YFSETQ. CDR3 in amino acids: CASSLGTGLRTGELFF. The CDR3 DNA follows: TGCGCCAGCAGCTTGGGGACAGGGTTACGGACCGGGGAGCTGTTTTTT. Full variable domain (rest looked up from reference TRBV5-1 and TRBJ2-2): KAGVTQTPRYLIKTRGQQVTLSCSPISGHRSVSWYQQTPGQGLQFLFEYFSETQRNKGNFPGRFSGRQFSNSRSEMNVSTLELGDSALYLCASSLGTGLRTGELFFGEGSRLTVL.

The rearrangement uses TRBV4-2 and TRBJ2-1, with D perhaps matching TRBD2 (5 bases). Germline values: CDR1 LGHNA, CDR2 YNFKEQ. CDR3 size: 15 residues. With 2 bases removed from V and 5 bases from J, the gap between germline ends came to 13 bases. The chain's CDR3 is CASSQWVSEDNEQFF. The DNA for the CDR3 is TGTGCCAGCAGCCAATGGGTTAGCGAAGACAATGAGCAGTTCTTC.

The V call is TRBV15, the J call TRBJ2-3; 8 bases match TRBD2. This CDR3 is 13 amino acids long. J lost 8 bases, V lost 3 bases, and 4 bases had no gene match. Germline CDR1 and CDR2: LNHNV and YYDKDF (reference sequence). The DNA for the CDR3 is TGTGCCACCAGCAGGGTAGCGGGGAGTACGCAGTATTTT. Amino acid sequence: CATSRVAGSTQYF.

V is TRBV28 and J is TRBJ1-2; 8 nucleotides align to TRBD1. The CDR3 runs 14 residues. Losses at the gene ends were 6 bases for V and 5 bases for J; bases not matched to a gene: 8. Germline V gene lookup returns CDR1 MDHEN and CDR2 SYDVKM. The CDR3: CASSWTGRAYGYTF. The CDR3 DNA reads as TGTGCCAGCAGCTGGACAGGGAGGGCTTATGGCTACACCTTC.